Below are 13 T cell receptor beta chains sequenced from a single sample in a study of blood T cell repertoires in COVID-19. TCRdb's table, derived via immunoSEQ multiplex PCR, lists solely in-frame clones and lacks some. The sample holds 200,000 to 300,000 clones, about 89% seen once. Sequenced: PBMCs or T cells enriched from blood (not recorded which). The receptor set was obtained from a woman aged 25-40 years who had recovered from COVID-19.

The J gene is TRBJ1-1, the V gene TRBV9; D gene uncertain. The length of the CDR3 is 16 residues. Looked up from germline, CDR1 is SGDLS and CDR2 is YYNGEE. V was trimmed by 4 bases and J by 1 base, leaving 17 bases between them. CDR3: CASSLTREAANTEAFF. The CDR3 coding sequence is TGTGCCAGCAGCCTCACTCGGGAGGCGGCGAACACTGAAGCTTTCTTT.

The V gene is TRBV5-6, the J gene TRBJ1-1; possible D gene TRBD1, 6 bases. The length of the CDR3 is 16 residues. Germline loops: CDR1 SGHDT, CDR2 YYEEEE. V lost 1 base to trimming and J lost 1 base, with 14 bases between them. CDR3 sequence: CASSLIRGAGNTEAFF. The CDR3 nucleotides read TGTGCCAGCAGCTTGATCAGGGGCGCGGGGAACACTGAAGCTTTCTTT. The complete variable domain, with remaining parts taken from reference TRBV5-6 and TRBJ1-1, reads DAGVTQSPTHLIKTRGQQVTLRCSPKSGHDTVSWYQQALGQGPQFIFQYYEEEERQRGNFPDRFSGHQFPNYSSELNVNALLLGDSALYLCASSLIRGAGNTEAFFGQGTRLTVV.

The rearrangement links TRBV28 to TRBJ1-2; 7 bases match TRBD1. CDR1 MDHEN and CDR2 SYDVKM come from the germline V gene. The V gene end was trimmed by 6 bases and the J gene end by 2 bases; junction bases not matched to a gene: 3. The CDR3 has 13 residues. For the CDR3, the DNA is TGTGCCAGCAGCCGGGGACAGAACTATGGCTACACCTTC. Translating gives CASSRGQNYGYTF.

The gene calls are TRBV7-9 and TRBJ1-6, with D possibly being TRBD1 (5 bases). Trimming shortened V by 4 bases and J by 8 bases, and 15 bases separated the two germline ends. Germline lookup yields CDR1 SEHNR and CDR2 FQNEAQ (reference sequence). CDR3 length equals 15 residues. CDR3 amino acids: CASSSLQGLDSPLHF. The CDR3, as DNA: TGTGCCAGCAGCTCCCTGCAGGGTTTAGATTCACCCCTCCACTTT.

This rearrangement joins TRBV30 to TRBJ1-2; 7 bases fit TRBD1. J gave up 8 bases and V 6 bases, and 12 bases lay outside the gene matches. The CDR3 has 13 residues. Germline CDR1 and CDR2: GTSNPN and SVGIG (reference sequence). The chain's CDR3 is CACRGRGVGGYTF. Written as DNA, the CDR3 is TGTGCCTGCCGAGGCAGGGGGGTGGGGGGCTACACCTTC. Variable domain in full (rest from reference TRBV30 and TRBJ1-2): SQTIHQWPATLVQPVGSPLSLECTVEGTSNPNLYWYRQAAGRGLQLLFYSVGIGQISSEVPQNLSASRPQDRQFILSSKKLLLSDSGFYLCACRGRGVGGYTFGSGTRLTVV.

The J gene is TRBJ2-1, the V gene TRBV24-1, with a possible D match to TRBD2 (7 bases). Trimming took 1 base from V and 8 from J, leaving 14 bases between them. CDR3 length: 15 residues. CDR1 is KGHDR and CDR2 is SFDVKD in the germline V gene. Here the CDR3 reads CATSDLREGVDEQFF. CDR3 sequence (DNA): TGTGCCACCAGTGATTTAAGGGAGGGGGTCGATGAGCAGTTCTTC.

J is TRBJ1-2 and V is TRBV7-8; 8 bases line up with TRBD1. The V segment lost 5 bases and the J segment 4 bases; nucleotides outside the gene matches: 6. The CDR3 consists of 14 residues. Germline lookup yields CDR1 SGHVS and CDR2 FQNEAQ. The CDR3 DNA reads TGTGCCAGCAGCCCAGGGGGCGCAGGCTATGGCTACACCTTC. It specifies CASSPGGAGYGYTF.

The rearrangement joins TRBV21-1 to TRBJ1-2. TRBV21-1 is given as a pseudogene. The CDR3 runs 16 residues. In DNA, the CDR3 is TGTGCCAGCAGCAAACGGGGGGCCGGGGGGATGAGAGGCTACACCTTC. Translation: CASSKRGAGGMRGYTF.

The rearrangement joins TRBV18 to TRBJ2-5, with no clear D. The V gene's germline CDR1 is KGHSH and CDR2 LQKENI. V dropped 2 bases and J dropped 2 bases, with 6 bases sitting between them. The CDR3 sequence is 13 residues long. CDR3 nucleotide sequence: TGTGCCAGCTCACCAGTCAGGCAAGAGACCCAGTACTTC. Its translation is CASSPVRQETQYF.

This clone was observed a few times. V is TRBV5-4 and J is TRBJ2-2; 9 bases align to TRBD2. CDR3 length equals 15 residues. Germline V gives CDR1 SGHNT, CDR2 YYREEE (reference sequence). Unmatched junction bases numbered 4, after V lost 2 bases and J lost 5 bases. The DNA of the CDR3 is TGTGCCAGCAGCTTCGCTAGCGGGGATACCGGGGAGCTGTTTTTT. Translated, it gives CASSFASGDTGELFF. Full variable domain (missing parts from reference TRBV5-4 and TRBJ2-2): ETGVTQSPTHLIKTRGQQVTLRCSSQSGHNTVSWYQQALGQGPQFIFQYYREEENGRGNFPPRFSGLQFPNYSSELNVNALELDDSALYLCASSFASGDTGELFFGEGSRLTVL.

In DNA form, the CDR3 reads TGTGCCAGCAGTTTAGGAGGACAGGGGGCCGGCACTGAAGCTTTCTTT. This translates into CASSLGGQGAGTEAFF. The chain recombines TRBV28 with TRBJ1-1; TRBD1 matches 11 bases. Looked up from germline, CDR1 is MDHEN and CDR2 is SYDVKM. V dropped 2 bases and J dropped 4; count of bases not matched to a gene: 6. CDR3 size: 16 residues.

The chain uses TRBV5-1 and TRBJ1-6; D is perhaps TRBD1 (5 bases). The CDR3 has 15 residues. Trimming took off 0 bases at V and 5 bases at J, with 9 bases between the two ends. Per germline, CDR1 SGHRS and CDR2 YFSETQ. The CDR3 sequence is CASSLDGHNNSPLHF. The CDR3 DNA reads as TGCGCCAGCAGCTTGGATGGACACAATAATTCACCCCTCCACTTT.

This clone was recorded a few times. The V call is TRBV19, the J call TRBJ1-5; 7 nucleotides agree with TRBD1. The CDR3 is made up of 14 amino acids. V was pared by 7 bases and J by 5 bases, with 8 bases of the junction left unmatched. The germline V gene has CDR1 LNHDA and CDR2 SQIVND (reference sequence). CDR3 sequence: CASTLDRVDQPQHF. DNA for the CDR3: TGTGCCAGTACTCTCGACAGGGTAGATCAGCCCCAGCATTTT.